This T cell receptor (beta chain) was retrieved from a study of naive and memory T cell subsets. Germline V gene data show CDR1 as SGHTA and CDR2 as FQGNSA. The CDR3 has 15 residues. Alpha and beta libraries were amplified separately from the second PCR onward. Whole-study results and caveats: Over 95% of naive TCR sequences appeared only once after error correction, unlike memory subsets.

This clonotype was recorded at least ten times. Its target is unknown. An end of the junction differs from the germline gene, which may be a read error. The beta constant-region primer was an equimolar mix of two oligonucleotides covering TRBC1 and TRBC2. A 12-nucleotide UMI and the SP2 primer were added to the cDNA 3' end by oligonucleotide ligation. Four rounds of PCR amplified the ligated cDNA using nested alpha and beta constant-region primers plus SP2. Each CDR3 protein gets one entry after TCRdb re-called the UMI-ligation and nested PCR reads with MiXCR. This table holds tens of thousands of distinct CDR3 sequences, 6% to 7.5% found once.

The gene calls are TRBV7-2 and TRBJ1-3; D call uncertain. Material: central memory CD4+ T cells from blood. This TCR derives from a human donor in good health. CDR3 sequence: CASSLAINSGNTIYF. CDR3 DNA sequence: TGTGCCAGCAGCCTAGCAATTAACTCTGGAAACACCATATATTTT.